The 6 T cell receptor beta chains presented below share a single source sample, sequenced in a study of T cell clonality in common variable immunodeficiency. Produced via immunoSEQ multiplex PCR; TCRdb's table is partial and in-frame only. The data show 80,000 or so clones, with none appearing a single time. The sequencing input was peripheral blood mononuclear cells. These receptors originate from a person aged 18 to 75 in good health.

This clone has ten or more counts. The sequenced fragment ends 3 residues before the CDR3 boundary, so the rest is inferred from the germline J gene. The rearrangement links TRBV20-1 to TRBJ2-1; TRBD2 agrees at 7 bases. Trimming at V came to 3 bases and at J to 5 bases, leaving 10 bases not matched to a gene. CDR1 and CDR2 (germline): DFQATT, SNEGSKA (reference sequence). This CDR3 spans 15 amino acids. CDR3 sequence: CSASVWGEGHNEQFF. The CDR3 DNA, read in part, is TGCAGTGCTAGTGTTTGGGGGGAGGGTCACAATGAG.

This clone was detected ten times or more. Read data end 3 residues before the CDR3 end; the end is taken from the germline J gene. This sequence joins TRBV5-8 and TRBJ1-2, with D uncertain. With 0 bases removed from V and 1 base from J, the gap between germline ends came to 10 bases. Germline CDR1 SGHTS, CDR2 YDEGEE. This CDR3 contains 15 residues. The CDR3 reads CASSLDGSDNYGYTF. Partial CDR3 DNA: TGTGCCAGCAGCTTGGATGGCAGCGATAACTATGGC.

This clone was observed many times. The read ends 3 residues early relative to the CDR3; the germline J gene fills the gap. This chain joins TRBV28 and TRBJ2-3; TRBD1 aligns across 8 bases. CDR1 is MDHEN, CDR2 SYDVKM, per germline. After removal of 5 bases from V and 0 bases from J, the junction contained 1 base not matched to a gene. CDR3 length: 14 residues. CDR3 DNA (partial): TGTGCCAGCAGTCGGGACAGGAGCACAGATACG. Residues: CASSRDRSTDT. The CDR3 in full is CASSRDRSTDTQYF. Based on the CDR3 plus reference TRBV28 and TRBJ2-3, the full variable domain is DVKVTQSSRYLVKRTGEKVFLECVQDMDHENMFWYRQDPGLGLRLIYFSYDVKMKEKGDIPEGYSVSREKKERFSLILESASTNQTSMYLCASSRDRSTDTQYFGPGTRLTVL.

This clone was counted many times. The CDR3 is cut off 3 residues early in the read; its end comes from the germline J gene. V is TRBV5-1 and J is TRBJ2-7; TRBD2 matches at 7 bases. The trim removed 6 bases at V and 3 bases at J, leaving 6 bases unmatched. This CDR3 region has 13 residues. Germline V gene sequence: CDR1 SGHRS, CDR2 YFSETQ. The sequenced part of the CDR3 DNA is TGCGCCAGCAACGGAGCGGGACTCTACGAG. It specifies CASNGAGLYE. The entire CDR3 sequence reads CASNGAGLYEQYF.

This clone was seen repeatedly, ten times or more. The read terminates 3 residues ahead of where the CDR3 ends, so the germline J gene completes it. This chain connects TRBV20-1 to TRBJ2-7; D not certain. V lost 0 bases and J 2 bases, leaving 11 bases between the germline ends. Looked up from germline, CDR1 is DFQATT and CDR2 is SNEGSKA (reference sequence). The CDR3 runs to 14 residues. CDR3 bases read: TGCAGTGCTAGAGATGGTCGGTTGGCCTACGAG. Its protein product is CSARDGRLAYE. The complete CDR3 reads CSARDGRLAYEQYF.

This clone was seen ten or more times. The read halts 3 residues ahead of the CDR3 end, with the missing end drawn from the germline J gene. V gene TRBV5-1 combines with J gene TRBJ2-2; D may be TRBD1 (6 bases). Trimming left V 0 bases short and J 4 bases short, with 13 bases between. This CDR3 comprises 16 residues. Per germline, CDR1 SGHRS and CDR2 YFSETQ. The CDR3 DNA, read in part, is TGCGCCAGCAGCTTGGTGGGGGCTTCGGGCACCGGGGAG. Protein product: CASSLVGASGTGE. The full-length CDR3 reads as CASSLVGASGTGELFF.